Listed below are T cell receptor beta chains from one sample, sequenced in a study of shared clonotypes between healthy human individuals. Generated by immunoSEQ multiplex PCR, the TCRdb table keeps only in-frame clones and is missing some. The sample holds 550,000 to 600,000 clones, roughly 98% seen once. Sample: naive CD8+ T cells sorted from blood. Receptors were obtained from a man aged 30 to 39 in good health. Both conserved end residues are part of each CDR3. The D gene is left open where the match is weak. Not all rows give a size; the values are once, few, many and, for expanded clones, a class.

V	size	J	D	CDR3	DNA
TRBV7-9	.	TRBJ1-3	.	CASSLGVSGNTIYF	TGTGCCAGCAGCTTGGGGGTCTCTGGAAACACCATATATTTT
TRBV7-3	.	TRBJ2-1	.	CASSTPTPQANNEQFF	TGTGCCAGCAGCACCCCGACCCCCCAAGCAAACAATGAGCAGTTCTTC
TRBV12-5	.	TRBJ2-2	TRBD1	CASGFGTGNTGELFF	TGTGCTAGTGGTTTCGGGACAGGGAACACCGGGGAGCTGTTTTTT
TRBV5-4	once	TRBJ2-3	TRBD2	CASSLGLAGVESTDTQYF	TGTGCCAGCAGCTTGGGACTAGCGGGAGTTGAAAGCACAGATACGCAGTATTTT
TRBV9	.	TRBJ2-2	.	CASSVAQQRLAGELFF	TGTGCCAGCAGCGTAGCCCAGCAGCGACTGGCCGGGGAGCTGTTTTTT
TRBV15	once	TRBJ2-3	.	CATSEAMRIDTQYF	TGTGCCACCAGCGAGGCCATGAGGATTGATACGCAGTATTTT
TRBV7-8	once	TRBJ2-5	.	CASSLGVWGETQYF	TGTGCCAGCAGCTTAGGTGTATGGGGAGAGACCCAGTACTTC
TRBV28	.	TRBJ2-1	.	CASRPARDSYNEQFF	TGTGCCAGCAGACCCGCCCGGGATAGCTACAATGAGCAGTTCTTC
TRBV18	.	TRBJ1-1	.	CASSPGERELVNTEAFF	TGTGCCAGCTCACCAGGGGAACGGGAACTTGTGAACACTGAAGCTTTCTTT
TRBV7-9	.	TRBJ2-7	TRBD2	CASSSGTSGYEQYF	TGTGCCAGCAGCTCCGGGACTAGCGGTTACGAGCAGTACTTC
TRBV6-1	.	TRBJ2-7	.	CASSEFTGVAYEQYF	TGTGCCAGCAGTGAATTTACGGGGGTAGCCTACGAGCAGTACTTC
TRBV7-9	.	TRBJ2-5	.	CASSLALEETQYF	TGTGCCAGCAGCTTAGCTCTGGAAGAGACCCAGTACTTC
TRBV7-9	.	TRBJ2-7	TRBD1	CASSHPGQTVYEQYF	TGTGCCAGCAGCCATCCGGGACAGACTGTCTACGAGCAGTACTTC
TRBV5-1	.	TRBJ1-5	.	CASSPDSGNQPQHF	TGCGCCAGCAGTCCGGACAGCGGCAATCAGCCCCAGCATTTT
TRBV14	.	TRBJ2-7	TRBD2	CASSPFTSGSFSQYF	TGTGCCAGCAGTCCCTTTACTAGCGGGAGTTTCTCTCAGTACTTC
TRBV27	.	TRBJ1-1	.	CASSSRDTHLQNGTFF	TGTGCCAGCAGTTCCCGGGACACGCATTTACAGAACGGGACTTTCTTT
TRBV7-2	.	TRBJ1-4	TRBD1	CASSPDRAFRTNEKLFF	TGTGCCAGCAGCCCGGACAGGGCCTTCAGGACTAATGAAAAACTGTTTTTT
TRBV25-1	once	TRBJ1-1	TRBD1	CASSGQGPEAFF	TGTGCCAGCAGTGGACAGGGCCCTGAAGCTTTCTTT
TRBV9	.	TRBJ2-2	.	CASSVVIGELFF	TGTGCCAGCAGCGTAGTGATCGGGGAGCTGTTTTTT
TRBV15	.	TRBJ2-7	TRBD1	CATSRAGTGWDEQYF	TGTGCCACCAGCAGAGCCGGGACAGGCTGGGACGAGCAGTACTTC
TRBV27	.	TRBJ2-3	.	CASSLFSADTQYF	TGTGCCAGCAGTTTATTCTCTGCAGATACGCAGTATTTT
TRBV27	.	TRBJ2-5	.	CASSLFLGETQYF	TGTGCCAGCAGTTTATTTTTGGGAGAGACCCAGTACTTC
TRBV6-5	once	TRBJ1-2	TRBD1	CASSFEGTGRFGYTF	TGTGCCAGCAGCTTCGAAGGGACAGGGAGGTTCGGCTACACCTTC
TRBV9	.	TRBJ1-4	.	CASSVGVSEKLFF	TGTGCCAGCAGCGTAGGGGTTTCCGAAAAACTGTTTTTT
TRBV11-2	.	TRBJ2-1	TRBD2	CARGGRTGDNEQFF	TGTGCCAGGGGCGGGAGGACGGGCGACAATGAGCAGTTCTTC
TRBV27	.	TRBJ2-4	TRBD2	CASSLVSGSRENIQYF	TGTGCCAGCAGTTTAGTCAGCGGGAGTCGCGAAAACATTCAGTACTTC
TRBV9	.	TRBJ2-4	TRBD2	CARRGSSGRAHKNIQYF	TGTGCCCGCAGGGGTTCTAGCGGGAGGGCCCACAAAAACATTCAGTACTTC
TRBV19	.	TRBJ2-7	.	CASSPSGPPYEQYF	TGTGCCAGTAGCCCCTCAGGCCCCCCCTACGAGCAGTACTTC
TRBV5-1	.	TRBJ2-1	TRBD2	CASSPESGEVVGEQFF	TGCGCCAGCTCCCCAGAGAGCGGGGAGGTAGTAGGTGAGCAGTTCTTC
TRBV7-6	.	TRBJ2-7	.	CASSFGEPYEQYF	TGTGCCAGCAGCTTTGGGGAACCCTACGAGCAGTACTTC
TRBV6-6	.	TRBJ2-7	.	CASRLEGDYEQYF	TGTGCCAGCCGGCTGGAGGGGGATTACGAGCAGTACTTC
TRBV25-1	.	TRBJ2-7	.	CASSEQGHEQYF	TGTGCCAGCAGTGAACAGGGCCACGAGCAGTACTTC
TRBV7-9	.	TRBJ2-4	TRBD2	CASSLTSLTDGKNIQYF	TGTGCCAGCAGCTTGACTAGCCTGACGGATGGCAAAAACATTCAGTACTTC
TRBV4-3	once	TRBJ2-7	.	CASSQDLPGNYEQYF	TGCGCCAGCAGCCAAGATCTTCCAGGAAACTACGAGCAGTACTTC
TRBV5-4	once	TRBJ2-7	.	CASSFGLSTDF	TGTGCCAGCAGCTTCGGGTTGTCTACTGACTTC
TRBV7-9	.	TRBJ2-1	.	CASSLAGGPDNEQFF	TGTGCCAGCAGCCTTGCCGGGGGCCCGGACAATGAGCAGTTCTTC
TRBV6-5	.	TRBJ2-1	TRBD2	CASRMRLAGGVEQFF	TGTGCCAGCAGGATGCGACTAGCGGGAGGAGTTGAGCAGTTCTTC
TRBV27	.	TRBJ2-1	TRBD2	CASSRGSTYNEQFF	TGTGCCAGCAGTCGCGGGAGTACCTACAATGAGCAGTTCTTC
TRBV5-6	.	TRBJ2-2	.	CASSFVSGNTGELFF	TGTGCCAGCAGCTTCGTTAGCGGGAACACCGGGGAGCTGTTTTTT
TRBV9	once	TRBJ2-7	TRBD2	CASSPRASGGSYREQYF	TGTGCCAGCAGCCCCCGGGCTAGCGGGGGTTCCTACCGCGAGCAGTACTTC
TRBV9	.	TRBJ2-1	TRBD2	CASSTSGGRNEQFF	TGTGCCAGCAGCACTAGCGGGGGCCGCAATGAGCAGTTCTTC
TRBV7-9	.	TRBJ1-3	.	CASTPTGGNTIYF	TGTGCCAGCACCCCAACGGGCGGAAACACCATATATTTT
TRBV27	.	TRBJ1-4	.	CASSGSGGEKLFF	TGTGCCAGTTCCGGGAGCGGCGGTGAAAAACTGTTTTTT
TRBV7-9	.	TRBJ2-5	.	CASSSASQETQYF	TGTGCCAGCAGCTCAGCCAGCCAAGAGACCCAGTACTTC
TRBV5-4	once	TRBJ2-2	.	CASSRGNGELFF	TGTGCCAGCAGCCGTGGGAACGGGGAGCTGTTTTTT
TRBV6-5	few	TRBJ2-7	TRBD1	CASKGAGYEQYF	TGTGCCAGCAAGGGGGCCGGTTACGAGCAGTACTTC
TRBV25-1	.	TRBJ2-1	.	CASSEYRWDNEQFF	TGTGCCAGCAGTGAATACAGGTGGGACAATGAGCAGTTCTTC
TRBV5-4	once	TRBJ1-1	.	CASSLIQGQGTEAFF	TGTGCCAGCAGCTTGATCCAGGGACAAGGCACTGAAGCTTTCTTT
TRBV7-2	.	TRBJ2-3	.	CASSSGLGNTDTQYF	TGTGCCAGCAGCTCAGGGTTGGGGAACACAGATACGCAGTATTTT
TRBV14	.	TRBJ2-1	.	CASSQDAEWTNYNEQFF	TGTGCCAGCAGCCAAGATGCGGAGTGGACCAACTACAATGAGCAGTTCTTC
TRBV28	.	TRBJ2-7	.	CASSSRLVSSEQYF	TGTGCCAGCAGTTCGAGACTAGTTAGTAGCGAGCAGTACTTC
TRBV28	.	TRBJ2-1	TRBD2	CASSPSGRSRNEQFF	TGTGCCAGCAGTCCAAGCGGGAGGAGTAGAAATGAGCAGTTCTTC
TRBV19	.	TRBJ2-7	TRBD2	CASSISLAGVYEQYF	TGTGCCAGTAGTATTAGTCTAGCGGGAGTCTACGAGCAGTACTTC
TRBV27	.	TRBJ2-7	TRBD1	CASSSRGTGSYEQYF	TGTGCCAGCAGTTCTAGGGGGACAGGCTCCTACGAGCAGTACTTC
TRBV4-1	once	TRBJ2-7	TRBD1	CASRGQGPYEQYF	TGCGCCAGCAGGGGACAGGGACCCTACGAGCAGTACTTC
TRBV4-3	.	TRBJ2-7	TRBD1	CASSQGTGATYEQYF	TGCGCCAGCAGCCAAGGGACAGGGGCTACCTACGAGCAGTACTTC
TRBV7-8	.	TRBJ2-1	.	CASSPGLGPSYNEQFF	TGTGCCAGCAGCCCGGGACTGGGCCCCTCCTACAATGAGCAGTTCTTC
TRBV2	.	TRBJ1-2	.	CASTRPLTGSPLNYGYTF	TGTGCCAGCACCCGTCCACTCACCGGCTCCCCCCTTAACTATGGCTACACCTTC
TRBV28	.	TRBJ2-7	.	CATWPLDEQYF	TGTGCCACCTGGCCTCTCGACGAGCAGTACTTC